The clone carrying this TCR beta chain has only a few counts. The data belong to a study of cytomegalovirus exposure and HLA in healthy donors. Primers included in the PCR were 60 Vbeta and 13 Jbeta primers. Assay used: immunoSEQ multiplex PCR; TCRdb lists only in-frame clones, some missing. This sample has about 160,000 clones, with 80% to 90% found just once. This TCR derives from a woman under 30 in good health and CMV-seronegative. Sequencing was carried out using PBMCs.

In nucleotides, the CDR3 is TGTGCCAGCACCTCGCTCGGGGGAAGGAACGGGGAGCTGTTTTTT. Its translation is CASTSLGGRNGELFF. The J gene is TRBJ2-2, the V gene TRBV6-5; TRBD2 might be the D (6 bases). Germline CDR1 and CDR2: MNHEY and SVGAGI. This CDR3 contains 15 residues. Trimming removed 7 bases from V and 7 bases from J, with 19 bases in between.